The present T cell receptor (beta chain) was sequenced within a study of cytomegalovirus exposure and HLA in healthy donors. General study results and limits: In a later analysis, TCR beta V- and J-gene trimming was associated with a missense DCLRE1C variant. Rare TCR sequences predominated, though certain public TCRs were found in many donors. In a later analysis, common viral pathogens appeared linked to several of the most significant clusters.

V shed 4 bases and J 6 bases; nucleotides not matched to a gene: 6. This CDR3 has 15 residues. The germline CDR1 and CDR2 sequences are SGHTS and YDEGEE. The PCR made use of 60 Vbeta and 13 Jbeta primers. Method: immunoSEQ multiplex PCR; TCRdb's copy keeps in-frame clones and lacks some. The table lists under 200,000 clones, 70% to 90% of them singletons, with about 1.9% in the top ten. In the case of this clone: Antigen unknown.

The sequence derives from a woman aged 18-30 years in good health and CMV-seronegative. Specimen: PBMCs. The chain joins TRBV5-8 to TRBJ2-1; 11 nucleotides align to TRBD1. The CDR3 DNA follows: TGTGCCAGCAGCCCAGGGACAGGGGGAGGCAATGAGCAGTTCTTC. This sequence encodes CASSPGTGGGNEQFF.